The 32 T cell receptor beta chains in this list originate from one sample, sequenced in a study of STAT5B mutations in CD4+ large granular lymphocyte leukemia. Here immunoSEQ multiplex PCR was the method, and the copy in TCRdb shows in-frame clones only, minus some. The sample consists of about 30,000 clones, more than 60% of them appearing once. The sample comprised CD4+ T cells from blood buffy coats. The receptors originated from a human donor in good health.

V and J are TRBV6-6 and TRBJ2-7; TRBD1 matches at 9 bases. Germline values: CDR1 MNHNY, CDR2 SVGAGI (reference sequence). V dropped 6 bases and J dropped 4; count of bases not matched to a gene: 7. The CDR3 loop spans 14 amino acids. The CDR3 here is CASRPGQGRYEQYF. The DNA of the CDR3 is TGTGCCAGCAGACCGGGACAGGGTCGTTACGAGCAGTACTTC.

The chain couples TRBV5-5 to TRBJ2-7; 7 nucleotides align to TRBD1. The germline V gene has CDR1 SGHKS and CDR2 YYEKEE (reference sequence). After removal of 4 bases from V and 3 bases from J, the junction contained 10 bases not matched to a gene. The CDR3 length is 15 residues. CDR3 nucleotides: TGTGCCAGCAGCGTGGCCGGGACAGCGCTCTACGAGCAGTACTTC. Residues: CASSVAGTALYEQYF.

This clone appeared a few times. V usage is TRBV5-1 and J usage is TRBJ2-1, with 8 bases aligning to TRBD2. The V gene's germline CDR1 is SGHRS and CDR2 YFSETQ. Losses at the gene ends were 4 bases for V and 7 bases for J; bases not matched to a gene: 13. This CDR3 spans 16 amino acids. CDR3 DNA sequence: TGCGCCAGCAGCCCCGTAATTGCGGGAGGAAGGAATGAGCAGTTCTTC. As protein: CASSPVIAGGRNEQFF.

The chain is built from TRBV5-1 and TRBJ1-2; D might be TRBD1 (5 bases). This CDR3 contains 14 residues. Germline-derived CDR1 and CDR2 are SGHRS and YFSETQ. V lost 4 bases, J lost 4 bases, and 14 bases lay in between. The CDR3 DNA reads TGCGCCAGCAGCCCGCACCCCGACAGCTATGGCTACACCTTC. Encoded protein: CASSPHPDSYGYTF.

V and J are TRBV4-1 and TRBJ1-3; D is ambiguous. V lost 0 bases and J 0 bases, leaving 6 bases between the germline ends. The length of the CDR3 is 15 residues. Germline-derived CDR1 and CDR2 are MGHRA and YSYEKL. This CDR3 reads CASSQDRTSGNTIYF. The CDR3 DNA sequence: TGCGCCAGCAGCCAAGATCGCACCTCTGGAAACACCATATATTTT.

The chain links TRBV19 to TRBJ2-5, with 7 bases lining up with TRBD2. The CDR3 contains 14 residues. The V gene's germline CDR1 is LNHDA and CDR2 SQIVND (reference sequence). Trimming removed 7 bases from V and 4 bases from J; junction bases left unmatched: 9. The CDR3, as DNA: TGTGCCAGTATGGGGGGGACCCTAGCAGAGACCCAGTACTTC. As protein: CASMGGTLAETQYF.

V usage is TRBV13 and J usage is TRBJ2-1; either TRBD1 or TRBD2 may fit D (5 bases each). CDR1 is PRHDT, CDR2 FYEKMQ, per germline (reference sequence). The CDR3 consists of 14 residues. V was cut by 3 bases and J by 7 bases, with 13 bases left in between. The CDR3, as DNA: TGTGCCAGCAGCTTCCGTCGCTGGGGGAATGAGCAGTTCTTC. It translates to CASSFRRWGNEQFF.

The chain is built from TRBV27 and TRBJ2-7, with 10 nucleotides matching TRBD2. Germline values: CDR1 MNHEY, CDR2 SMNVEV (reference sequence). This CDR3 region has 13 residues. Trimming removed 7 bases from V and 7 bases from J; junction bases left unmatched: 7. Here the CDR3 DNA reads TGTGCCAGCACGGGGCCTAGCGGGGGTGAGCAGTACTTC. It yields the protein CASTGPSGGEQYF.

The rearrangement uses TRBV2 and TRBJ2-3, with D perhaps assigned TRBD1 or TRBD2 (5 bases each). Germline loops: CDR1 SNHLY, CDR2 FYNNEI. The CDR3 sequence is 14 residues long. Trimming cost V 7 bases and J 2 bases, with 13 bases left between them. Here the CDR3 reads CASKRDVLTDTQYF. The CDR3 DNA is TGTGCCAGCAAACGGGACGTCCTCACAGATACGCAGTATTTT.

J is TRBJ1-5 and V is TRBV6-1, with TRBD1 as a possible D gene (6 bases). This CDR3 region has 14 residues. Trimming left V 8 bases short and J 7 bases short, with 18 bases between. Germline CDR1 and CDR2: MNHNS and SASEGT. CDR3 nucleotides: TGTGCCAGCTTAAACGGGGGCAAATTGCAGCCCCAGCATTTT. It is translated as CASLNGGKLQPQHF.

The chain joins TRBV19 to TRBJ2-4; 9 bases fit TRBD2. Losses at the gene ends were 5 bases for V and 3 bases for J; bases not matched to a gene: 8. This CDR3 region has 16 residues. The V gene's germline CDR1 is LNHDA and CDR2 SQIVND (reference sequence). CDR3 sequence: CASSYSGAGGKNIQYF. Written as DNA, the CDR3 is TGTGCCAGTAGTTATTCGGGAGCGGGGGGCAAAAACATTCAGTACTTC.

This rearrangement joins TRBV6-5 to TRBJ2-1; D not resolved. Germline V gene sequence: CDR1 MNHEY, CDR2 SVGAGI. Trimming stripped 7 bases from V and 9 bases from J, with 16 bases between. The CDR3 covers 13 residues. In DNA, the CDR3 is TGTGCCAGCAAAGCCCGGAATAGTGGTGAGCAGTTCTTC. It codes for CASKARNSGEQFF.

V and J are TRBV11-3 and TRBJ2-5; 12 nucleotides agree with TRBD2. This CDR3 has 17 amino acids. Germline V gives CDR1 SGHNT, CDR2 YENEEA. V was clipped by 1 base and J by 5 bases; unmatched bases: 8. In DNA form, the CDR3 reads TGTGCCAGCAGCTTAGCGCTAGCGGGAGGGTTTGGGGAGACCCAGTACTTC. This codes for CASSLALAGGFGETQYF.

The chain links TRBV19 to TRBJ2-1; 14 bases line up with TRBD2. V shed 3 bases, J shed 9 bases, and the junction held 10 bases outside the gene matches. The CDR3 is 17 amino acids. Germline values: CDR1 LNHDA, CDR2 SQIVND (reference sequence). The CDR3, as DNA: TGTGCCAGTAGTATTAAGTTTGGGACTAGCGGGAGAATTGAGCAGTTCTTC. Its translation is CASSIKFGTSGRIEQFF. Based on the CDR3 plus reference TRBV19 and TRBJ2-1, the full variable domain is DGGITQSPKYLFRKEGQNVTLSCEQNLNHDAMYWYRQDPGQGLRLIYYSQIVNDFQKGDIAEGYSVSREKKESFPLTVTSAQKNPTAFYLCASSIKFGTSGRIEQFFGPGTRLTVL.

This sequence joins TRBV5-1 and TRBJ2-1; 11 nucleotides line up with TRBD2. V was clipped by 0 bases and J by 14 bases; unmatched bases: 7. CDR1 SGHRS and CDR2 YFSETQ come from the germline V gene. The CDR3 contains 14 residues. The CDR3, as DNA: TGCGCCAGCAGCTTGGGAACTAGCGGGGGCCTAAAGTTCTTC. Translating it yields CASSLGTSGGLKFF.

The rearrangement links TRBV15 to TRBJ2-5; the D gene is possibly TRBD1 (6 bases). The better agreement between TRBJ2-7 and the DNA end casts doubt on the J call. This CDR3 has 14 residues. Germline CDR1 reads LNHNV; CDR2 reads YYDKDF (reference sequence). CDR3 bases: TGTGCCACCAGCTTTTCACAGGGCTCCTACGAGCAGTACTTC. Protein sequence: CATSFSQGSYEQYF.

This clone was detected a few times. The genes are TRBV7-3 and TRBJ2-3; D not certain. The CDR3 contains 14 residues. The V and J ends lost 2 bases and 2 bases respectively, with 8 bases between them. Germline CDR1 SGHTA, CDR2 FQGTGA. The CDR3 nucleotides read TGTGCCAGCAGCTTATCGCGGTCCACAGATACGCAGTATTTT. Amino acids: CASSLSRSTDTQYF.

This clone was seen a few times. V gene TRBV19 combines with J gene TRBJ1-1; 7 bases agree with TRBD1. Per the germline V gene, CDR1 is LNHDA and CDR2 is SQIVND (reference sequence). V was pared by 7 bases and J by 1 base, with 6 bases of the junction left unmatched. The CDR3 sequence is 14 residues long. This CDR3 is CASIPGTANTEAFF. The CDR3 nucleotides read TGTGCCAGTATTCCCGGGACAGCGAACACTGAAGCTTTCTTT. The full variable domain, with the rest looked up from reference TRBV19 and TRBJ1-1, is DGGITQSPKYLFRKEGQNVTLSCEQNLNHDAMYWYRQDPGQGLRLIYYSQIVNDFQKGDIAEGYSVSREKKESFPLTVTSAQKNPTAFYLCASIPGTANTEAFFGQGTRLTVV.

A single count supports this clone. The chain joins TRBV19 to TRBJ1-1; D ambiguous. Trimming cost V 3 bases and J 4 bases, with 18 bases left between them. CDR3 length: 16 residues. The germline V gene has CDR1 LNHDA and CDR2 SQIVND (reference sequence). The CDR3 DNA reads TGTGCCAGTAGTATGATTAAAGGCCTACTGGGCACTGAAGCTTTCTTT. Protein: CASSMIKGLLGTEAFF.

CDR3 protein: CASSLESTITYEQYF. The CDR3 DNA is TGCGCCAGCAGCTTGGAATCCACAATAACCTACGAGCAGTACTTC. The V and J genes are TRBV5-1 and TRBJ2-5; D unclear. TRBJ2-7 matches the DNA end more closely, so the J call is doubtful. Germline V lookup: CDR1 SGHRS, CDR2 YFSETQ. CDR3 size: 15 residues.

This chain links TRBV7-2 with TRBJ2-1; tentative D call: TRBD2 (5 bases). Looked up from germline, CDR1 is SGHTA and CDR2 is FQGNSA. CDR3 length equals 15 residues. The V end lost 4 bases, the J end lost 8 bases, and 18 bases lay between the germline ends. The CDR3 nucleotides read TGTGCCAGCAGCTCCCGGGGTCCCCCAAGGGATGAGCAGTTCTTC. Translation: CASSSRGPPRDEQFF.

The chain links TRBV19 to TRBJ2-1, with a weak D call TRBD2 (6 bases). Per germline, CDR1 LNHDA and CDR2 SQIVND (reference sequence). This CDR3 contains 12 residues. V was pared by 2 bases and J by 16 bases, with 15 bases between. The CDR3 loop is CASSIPSGSEFF. CDR3 in DNA: TGTGCCAGTAGTATACCCTCCGGGAGCGAATTCTTC. The complete variable domain, with remaining parts taken from reference TRBV19 and TRBJ2-1, reads DGGITQSPKYLFRKEGQNVTLSCEQNLNHDAMYWYRQDPGQGLRLIYYSQIVNDFQKGDIAEGYSVSREKKESFPLTVTSAQKNPTAFYLCASSIPSGSEFFGPGTRLTVL.

The V call is TRBV5-1, the J call TRBJ1-2; perhaps TRBD1 as D (6 bases). The CDR3 sequence is 14 residues long. From germline, CDR1 is SGHRS and CDR2 YFSETQ. The V end lost 4 bases, the J end lost 0 bases, and 10 bases lay between the germline ends. The CDR3 DNA is TGCGCCAGCAGCAGGGACACCTCTAACTATGGCTACACCTTC. Translation: CASSRDTSNYGYTF.

This clone has only a few counts. This chain joins TRBV5-1 and TRBJ2-3; no reliable D call. V lost 0 bases and J lost 4, with 0 bases in between. This CDR3 contains 11 residues. Germline loops: CDR1 SGHRS, CDR2 YFSETQ. The CDR3 loop reads CASSLADTQYF. The CDR3 nucleotides read TGCGCCAGCAGCTTGGCAGATACGCAGTATTTT.

The chain combines TRBV10-2 with TRBJ2-2; TRBD1 matches 10 bases. Germline V gene sequence: CDR1 WSHSY, CDR2 SAAADI. CDR3 length equals 14 residues. Trimming at V came to 6 bases and at J to 7 bases, leaving 5 bases not matched to a gene. CDR3 amino acids: CASRLTGGGGELFF. For the CDR3, the DNA is TGCGCCAGCAGACTGACAGGGGGCGGCGGGGAGCTGTTTTTT.

The chain combines TRBV6-1 with TRBJ2-5; D is possibly TRBD1 (6 bases). This CDR3 comprises 13 residues. Germline CDR1 reads MNHNS; CDR2 reads SASEGT. V shed 1 base and J shed 3 bases, with 6 bases lying between them. The CDR3 DNA follows: TGTGCCAGCAGTGAAGGGGACAAAGAGACCCAGTACTTC. As protein: CASSEGDKETQYF.

The chain combines TRBV11-3 with TRBJ2-1; 13 bases are a match to TRBD2. Germline CDR1 SGHNT, CDR2 YENEEA. This CDR3 is 15 amino acids long. J gave up 9 bases and V 7 bases, and 9 bases lay outside the gene matches. CDR3 in amino acids: CASTMGLAGYGEQFF. In DNA form, the CDR3 reads TGTGCCAGCACCATGGGACTAGCGGGATACGGTGAGCAGTTCTTC.

The rearrangement uses TRBV6-5 and TRBJ2-3; possible D gene TRBD1, 6 bases. This CDR3 contains 14 residues. Germline-derived CDR1 and CDR2 are MNHEY and SVGAGI. V was shortened by 4 bases and J by 6 bases, with 14 bases between the two germline ends. The CDR3 bases are TGTGCCAGCAGTTTAGGGGGATCAAGGGATACGCAGTATTTT. Its protein is CASSLGGSRDTQYF.

This sequence joins TRBV27 and TRBJ2-7; perhaps TRBD1 as D (6 bases). Germline CDR1 and CDR2: MNHEY and SMNVEV (reference sequence). The V end was cut by 6 bases, the J end by 2 bases, with 11 bases between. The CDR3 length is 13 residues. DNA of the CDR3: TGTGCCAGCAGCGTTACAGGGACCTACGAGCAGTACTTC. This sequence encodes CASSVTGTYEQYF.

This clone was seen only once. The chain has TRBV10-2 and TRBJ1-3; 7 nucleotides agree with TRBD1. Germline trimming cut 7 bases from V and 4 bases from J; bases unmatched to any gene: 7. Germline V CDR1 and CDR2: WSHSY, SAAADI. The CDR3 totals 14 residues. CDR3 loop: CASNFDRVGNTIYF. The CDR3 DNA sequence: TGCGCCAGCAATTTCGACAGGGTGGGAAACACCATATATTTT.

This clone was seen only a few times. The V call is TRBV7-6, the J call TRBJ1-2; TRBD1 might be the D (6 bases). The CDR3 length is 13 residues. The germline V and J ends were trimmed by 3 bases and 2 bases, with 7 bases remaining between them. Germline loops: CDR1 SGHVS, CDR2 FNYEAQ. The CDR3 coding sequence is TGTGCCAGCAGCTTGAGGGGGAACTATGGCTACACCTTC. Translation gives CASSLRGNYGYTF.

The chain carries TRBV19 and TRBJ1-6; TRBD1 aligns across 8 bases. The V gene's germline CDR1 is LNHDA and CDR2 SQIVND (reference sequence). The ends lost 7 bases at V and 7 bases at J; junction bases unmatched: 12. The CDR3 spans 16 residues. The CDR3 region is CASKGARQGMNSPLHF. Written as DNA, the CDR3 is TGTGCCAGTAAGGGGGCCAGACAGGGGATGAATTCACCCCTCCACTTT.